Listed below are T cell receptor beta chains from one sample, sequenced in a study of CD8+ T cells in alopecia areata. Profiled with immunoSEQ multiplex PCR; TCRdb holds only in-frame clones, not every one. The table lists fewer than 200,000 clones, approximately 62% of them singletons, with 14% in the top ten. The starting material was CD4+ T cells sorted from blood, obtained at week 24, from a patient treated with tofacitinib. Every receptor here comes from a human donor with alopecia areata. Both conserved end residues are part of each CDR3. D genes are given only for firm matches. Not all rows give a size; the values are once, few, many and, for expanded clones, a class.

abundance	d_gene	j_gene	v_gene	CDR3aa	CDR3nt
NA	TRBD1	TRBJ2-7	TRBV6-5	CASSYSGQGPYEQYF	TGTGCCAGCAGTTACTCGGGACAGGGCCCCTACGAGCAGTACTTC
NA	NA	TRBJ2-7	TRBV7-9	CASSFRSGTYEQYF	TGTGCCAGCAGCTTCAGGTCGGGAACCTACGAGCAGTACTTC
NA	TRBD1	TRBJ1-2	TRBV6-1	CASSERDRTYYGYTF	TGTGCCAGCAGTGAGCGGGACAGGACCTACTATGGCTACACCTTC
few	TRBD1	TRBJ2-5	TRBV11-2	CASRPGQGRLGQETQYF	TGTGCCAGCAGACCAGGACAGGGGCGTCTGGGGCAAGAGACCCAGTACTTC
once	NA	TRBJ2-1	TRBV7-9	CASSLSAYNEQFF	TGTGCCAGCAGCTTATCCGCCTACAATGAGCAGTTCTTC
NA	NA	TRBJ1-2	TRBV5-6	CASSYLYGYTF	TGTGCCAGCAGCTACCTCTATGGCTACACCTTC
NA	TRBD2	TRBJ2-1	TRBV7-9	CASRPPGLVNFF	TGTGCCAGCAGACCTCCGGGACTAGTGAACTTCTTC
NA	NA	TRBJ1-1	TRBV29-1	CSGYRAMNTEAFF	TGCAGCGGATACAGGGCAATGAACACTGAAGCTTTCTTT
NA	NA	TRBJ1-4	TRBV15	CATSRDSADEKLFF	TGTGCCACCAGCAGAGATAGTGCCGACGAAAAACTGTTTTTT
NA	NA	TRBJ1-2	TRBV29-1	CSAEAGGYTF	TGCAGCGCTGAGGCGGGTGGCTACACCTTC
NA	NA	TRBJ2-7	TRBV19	CASSDQRGYEQYF	TGTGCCAGTAGTGACCAGAGGGGCTACGAGCAGTACTTC
NA	NA	TRBJ2-7	TRBV30	CAWTGQTHEQYF	TGTGCCTGGACGGGACAAACCCACGAGCAGTACTTC
NA	TRBD1	TRBJ2-7	TRBV29-1	CSAKGQGGYEQYF	TGCAGCGCTAAAGGACAGGGCGGCTACGAGCAGTACTTC
NA	NA	TRBJ1-2	TRBV25-1	CASSGIGAMGGYTF	TGTGCCAGCAGTGGAATCGGGGCGATGGGGGGCTACACCTTC
NA	NA	TRBJ2-5	TRBV30	CAWWRLAKETQYF	TGTGCCTGGTGGAGGCTAGCCAAAGAGACCCAGTACTTC
few	TRBD2	TRBJ2-3	TRBV4-1	CASSQDRAGGISTDTQYF	TGCGCCAGCAGCCAAGACAGGGCGGGGGGAATTAGCACAGATACGCAGTATTTT
NA	NA	TRBJ2-7	TRBV19	CASSIAAGAPYEQYF	TGTGCCAGTAGTATAGCGGCAGGGGCTCCCTACGAGCAGTACTTC
NA	NA	TRBJ2-5	TRBV20-1	CSVWRETQYF	TGCAGTGTATGGCGTGAGACCCAGTACTTC
NA	TRBD1	TRBJ2-5	TRBV5-1	CASSLGQGQETQYF	TGCGCCAGCAGCCTGGGACAGGGCCAAGAGACCCAGTACTTC
few	NA	TRBJ2-7	TRBV9	CASSVARGRDPAEQYF	TGTGCCAGCAGCGTAGCCCGCGGCAGGGACCCTGCAGAGCAGTACTTC
NA	NA	TRBJ1-6	TRBV30	CAWTKGGWDSPLHF	TGTGCCTGGACAAAGGGCGGGTGGGATTCACCCCTCCACTTT
NA	NA	TRBJ1-2	TRBV6-6	CASSYSFVGGGYTF	TGTGCCAGCAGTTACTCGTTCGTGGGAGGTGGCTACACCTTC
NA	NA	TRBJ2-4	TRBV25-1	CASSTTDKNIQYF	TGTGCCAGCAGTACGACGGATAAAAACATTCAGTACTTC
NA	NA	TRBJ2-3	TRBV6-1	CASIPGTDTQYF	TGTGCCAGCATTCCGGGGACAGATACGCAGTATTTT
NA	TRBD1	TRBJ2-2	TRBV4-1	CASSQQGANTGELFF	TGCGCCAGCAGCCAGCAGGGGGCGAACACCGGGGAGCTGTTTTTT
NA	NA	TRBJ1-5	TRBV2	CASSLHGDQPQHF	TGTGCCAGCAGTTTACATGGTGATCAGCCCCAGCATTTT
NA	NA	TRBJ1-4	TRBV7-8	CASSDWAYNEKLFF	TGTGCCAGCAGCGATTGGGCCTATAATGAAAAACTGTTTTTT
NA	NA	TRBJ2-7	TRBV30	CAWSVGLPQGEQYF	TGTGCCTGGAGTGTAGGACTCCCGCAGGGCGAGCAGTACTTC
NA	TRBD1	TRBJ2-5	TRBV29-1	CSVGGQLAETQYF	TGCAGCGTTGGGGGACAGTTGGCCGAGACCCAGTACTTC
NA	TRBD1	TRBJ1-5	TRBV29-1	CSAVTGQGRNQPQHF	TGCAGCGCGGTTACCGGACAGGGGCGAAATCAGCCCCAGCATTTT
once	NA	TRBJ1-1	TRBV29-1	CSVQGGTTEAFF	TGCAGCGTCCAGGGAGGTACCACTGAAGCTTTCTTT
NA	TRBD2	TRBJ2-1	TRBV2	CASSAGRGNNEQFF	TGTGCCAGCAGTGCGGGGCGGGGGAACAATGAGCAGTTCTTC
NA	NA	TRBJ1-5	TRBV30	CAWSTQEDQPQHF	TGTGCCTGGAGTACACAGGAAGATCAGCCCCAGCATTTT
NA	NA	TRBJ1-5	TRBV7-9	CASSFSANQPQHF	TGTGCCAGCAGCTTTTCAGCCAATCAGCCCCAGCATTTT
NA	NA	TRBJ2-6	TRBV29-1	CSVEWRFSGANVLTF	TGCAGCGTTGAGTGGCGGTTCTCTGGGGCCAACGTCCTGACTTTC
NA	TRBD2	TRBJ2-1	TRBV30	CAWSPGLAGGRLEQFF	TGTGCCTGGAGTCCCGGCCTAGCGGGGGGCCGCCTTGAGCAGTTCTTC
few	NA	TRBJ2-3	TRBV4-1	CASGLVGGRMNTQYF	TGCGCCAGCGGGTTAGTTGGGGGGCGGATGAATACGCAGTATTTT
NA	NA	TRBJ1-2	TRBV18	CASSPGAGAINYGYTF	TGTGCCAGCTCACCAGGGGCAGGGGCTATTAACTATGGCTACACCTTC
NA	NA	TRBJ2-3	TRBV2	CASSGISGRPTSWTQYF	TGTGCCAGCAGTGGGATTAGTGGGAGGCCGACCTCTTGGACGCAGTATTTT
NA	NA	TRBJ1-2	TRBV6-5	CASSRGPTNYGYTF	TGTGCCAGCAGTCGGGGGCCAACTAACTATGGCTACACCTTC
NA	NA	TRBJ1-1	TRBV11-2	CASSLTRDLGAFF	TGTGCCAGCAGCTTAACCCGGGACTTAGGGGCTTTCTTT
few	TRBD2	TRBJ2-4	TRBV18	CASSPGRGIQYF	TGTGCCAGCTCACCTGGGAGGGGTATTCAGTACTTC
NA	NA	TRBJ1-2	TRBV29-1	CSAPDLANYGYTF	TGCAGCGCACCTGATCTAGCTAACTATGGCTACACCTTC
NA	NA	TRBJ2-7	TRBV7-9	CASSLLGEAGEQYF	TGTGCCAGCAGCTTATTGGGCGAGGCAGGGGAGCAGTACTTC
NA	TRBD2	TRBJ2-7	TRBV4-2	CASSQDTSGAPYEQYF	TGTGCCAGCAGCCAAGACACTAGCGGGGCGCCCTACGAGCAGTACTTC
NA	NA	TRBJ1-4	TRBV25-1	CASSEGFWEKLFF	TGTGCCAGCAGTGAAGGGTTCTGGGAAAAACTGTTTTTT
NA	TRBD2	TRBJ2-2	TRBV29-1	CSAGLDNTGELFF	TGCAGCGCCGGACTAGATAACACCGGGGAGCTGTTTTTT
NA	NA	TRBJ2-7	TRBV4-1	CASSVKGDLGEQYF	TGCGCCAGCAGCGTAAAGGGAGATTTGGGCGAGCAGTACTTC
NA	TRBD1	TRBJ1-5	TRBV27	CASSSDRTSAQHF	TGTGCCAGCAGTTCGGACAGGACCTCGGCCCAGCATTTT
NA	NA	TRBJ2-6	TRBV5-1	CASSLVGSGANVLTF	TGCGCCAGCAGCTTGGTTGGCTCTGGGGCCAACGTCCTGACTTTC
NA	NA	TRBJ1-2	TRBV4-1	CASSQARYGYTF	TGCGCCAGCAGCCAAGCTCGATATGGCTACACCTTC
once	TRBD1	TRBJ1-2	TRBV6-5	CASRIGQGGYGYTF	TGTGCCAGCAGAATCGGACAGGGGGGGTATGGCTACACCTTC
NA	NA	TRBJ1-5	TRBV10-3	CAISETRDQPQHF	TGTGCCATCAGTGAGACCCGTGATCAGCCCCAGCATTTT
NA	NA	TRBJ2-4	TRBV10-2	CASMGTRNIQYF	TGCGCCAGCATGGGGACCAGAAACATTCAGTACTTC
NA	NA	TRBJ2-2	TRBV23-1	CARWAQDRIRFGTGELFF	TGCGCCAGATGGGCCCAGGACAGAATACGCTTCGGCACCGGGGAGCTGTTTTTT